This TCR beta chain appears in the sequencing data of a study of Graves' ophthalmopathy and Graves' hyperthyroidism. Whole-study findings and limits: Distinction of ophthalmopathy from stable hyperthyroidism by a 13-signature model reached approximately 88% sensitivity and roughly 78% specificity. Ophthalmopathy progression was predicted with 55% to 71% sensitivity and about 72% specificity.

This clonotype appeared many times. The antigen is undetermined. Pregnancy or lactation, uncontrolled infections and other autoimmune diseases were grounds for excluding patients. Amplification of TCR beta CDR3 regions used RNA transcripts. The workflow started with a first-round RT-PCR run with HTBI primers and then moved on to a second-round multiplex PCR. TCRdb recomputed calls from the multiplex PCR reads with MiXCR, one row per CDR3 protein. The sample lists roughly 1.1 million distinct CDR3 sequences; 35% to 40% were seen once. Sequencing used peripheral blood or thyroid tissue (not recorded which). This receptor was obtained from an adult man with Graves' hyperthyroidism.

CDR3 loop: CSVGTDSYEQYF. The CDR3 DNA reads as TGCAGCGTTGGGACGGACTCCTACGAGCAGTACTTC. The chain couples TRBV29-1 to TRBJ2-7; D not certain. CDR3 size: 12 residues. Trimming took off 4 bases at V and 0 bases at J, with 7 bases between the two ends. Per the germline V gene, CDR1 is SQVTM and CDR2 is ANQGSEA.